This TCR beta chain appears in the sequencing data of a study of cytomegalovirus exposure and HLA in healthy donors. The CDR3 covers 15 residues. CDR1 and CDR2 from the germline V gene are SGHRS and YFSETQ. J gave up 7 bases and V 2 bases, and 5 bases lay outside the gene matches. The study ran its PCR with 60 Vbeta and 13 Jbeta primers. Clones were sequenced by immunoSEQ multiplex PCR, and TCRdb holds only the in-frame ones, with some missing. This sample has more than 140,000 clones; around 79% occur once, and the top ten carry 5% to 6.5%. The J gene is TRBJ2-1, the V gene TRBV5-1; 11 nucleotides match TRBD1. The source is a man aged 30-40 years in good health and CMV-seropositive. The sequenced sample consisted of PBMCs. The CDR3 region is CASSLTGTGGNEQFF. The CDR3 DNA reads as TGCGCCAGCAGCTTAACCGGGACAGGGGGAAATGAGCAGTTCTTC.